The 10 T cell receptor beta chains in this list originate from one sample, sequenced in a study of a mutant IDH1 vaccine in newly diagnosed glioma. Time point: week 11, during vaccination. Each dose delivered 300 ug of mutant IDH1 20-mer peptide subcutaneously with imiquimod. Using immunoSEQ multiplex PCR, the repertoire was profiled, and TCRdb retains in-frame clones only, with some absent. The sample holds some 120,000 clones, 80% seen once. No cognate antigen is known for these TCRs. This specimen was PBMCs, taken from a glioma patient whose treatment included an IDH1 peptide vaccine. Source of these receptors: a man aged 35 to 55 with glioma.

This chain links TRBV30 with TRBJ2-7; 9 bases agree with TRBD2. The germline CDR1 and CDR2 sequences are GTSNPN and SVGIG (reference sequence). The CDR3 consists of 16 residues. The J segment lost 1 base and the V segment lost 4 bases, leaving 11 bases of the junction unmatched. Written as DNA, the CDR3 is TGTGCCTGGAAGCCTCTTAGCGGGAGAGGTTCCTACGAGCAGTACTTC. Amino acid sequence: CAWKPLSGRGSYEQYF.

This clone was recorded only once. The CDR3 protein is CASSLGGRTGTGGEKLFF. The DNA for the CDR3 is TGTGCCAGCAGCCTTGGTGGTCGAACCGGGACAGGGGGTGAAAAACTGTTTTTT. The V and J genes are TRBV5-8 and TRBJ1-4; 11 nucleotides agree with TRBD1. The CDR3 loop spans 18 amino acids. Germline lookup yields CDR1 SGHTS and CDR2 YDEGEE. Trimming at V came to 4 bases and at J to 7 bases, leaving 15 bases not matched to a gene.

The genes are TRBV5-5 and TRBJ1-3; no firm D call. Germline assignment: CDR1 SGHKS and CDR2 YYEKEE (reference sequence). The CDR3 is 15 amino acids. Trimming shortened V by 5 bases and J by 0 bases, and 12 bases separated the two germline ends. The DNA of the CDR3 is TGTGCCAGCAGGTATACCTGGGACTCTGGAAACACCATATATTTT. It yields the protein CASRYTWDSGNTIYF.

The chain carries TRBV5-1 and TRBJ2-7; no clear D. Germline-derived CDR1 and CDR2 are SGHRS and YFSETQ. V lost 1 base and J lost 7, with 18 bases in between. The CDR3 totals 15 residues. In nucleotides, the CDR3 is TGCGCCAGCAGCTTGTTGAACGTCCAGACTCGGGAGCAGTACTTC. Protein sequence: CASSLLNVQTREQYF.

This chain connects TRBV5-8 to TRBJ2-3, with TRBD2 matching 14 bases. The CDR3 sequence is 17 residues long. The germline CDR1 and CDR2 sequences are SGHTS and YDEGEE. V lost 1 base to trimming and J lost 5 bases; unmatched junction nucleotides: 6. As DNA, the CDR3 is TGTGCCAGCAGCTTGAGACTAGCGGGAGGGATCGGAGATACGCAGTATTTT. Its translation is CASSLRLAGGIGDTQYF.

This sequence joins TRBV9 and TRBJ2-2; D is uncertain. The germline V gene encodes CDR1 SGDLS and CDR2 YYNGEE. The CDR3 loop spans 14 amino acids. With 0 bases removed from V and 4 bases from J, the gap between germline ends came to 7 bases. CDR3 residues: CASSVEWGTGELFF. The CDR3 DNA reads TGTGCCAGCAGCGTAGAGTGGGGCACCGGGGAGCTGTTTTTT. Together with reference TRBV9 and TRBJ2-2, the CDR3 gives the full variable domain: DSGVTQTPKHLITATGQRVTLRCSPRSGDLSVYWYQQSLDQGLQFLIQYYNGEERAKGNILERFSAQQFPDLHSELNLSSLELGDSALYFCASSVEWGTGELFFGEGSRLTVL.

This clone was recorded a few times. The rearrangement links TRBV9 to TRBJ2-2; possibly TRBD1 or TRBD2 for D (6 bases each). Between the trimmed V and J ends, which lost 4 bases and 1 base, there was a span of 11 bases. The V gene's germline CDR1 is SGDLS and CDR2 YYNGEE. This CDR3 contains 15 residues. The DNA of the CDR3 is TGTGCCAGCAGCCTCGGGGGACAGAACACCGGGGAGCTGTTTTTT. This translates into CASSLGGQNTGELFF. Variable domain in full (rest from reference TRBV9 and TRBJ2-2): DSGVTQTPKHLITATGQRVTLRCSPRSGDLSVYWYQQSLDQGLQFLIQYYNGEERAKGNILERFSAQQFPDLHSELNLSSLELGDSALYFCASSLGGQNTGELFFGEGSRLTVL.

CDR3 protein: CASSEGGQGANEQFF. The CDR3 DNA is TGCGCCAGCAGTGAGGGGGGACAGGGGGCCAATGAGCAGTTCTTC. The chain couples TRBV10-1 to TRBJ2-1; TRBD1 matches at 12 bases. Germline-derived CDR1 and CDR2 are WNHNN and SYGVQD (reference sequence). The length of the CDR3 is 15 residues. J was trimmed by 6 bases and V by 2 bases; bases with no gene match: 2.

The gene calls are TRBV19 and TRBJ1-1, with unresolved D. The CDR3 loop spans 11 amino acids. Germline V gives CDR1 LNHDA, CDR2 SQIVND (reference sequence). The V gene lost 5 bases and the J gene lost 2 bases, with 3 bases spanning the gap. The CDR3 reads CASSLNTEAFF. For the CDR3, the DNA is TGTGCCAGTAGTCTAAACACTGAAGCTTTCTTT. The full variable domain, completed using reference TRBV19 and TRBJ1-1, is DGGITQSPKYLFRKEGQNVTLSCEQNLNHDAMYWYRQDPGQGLRLIYYSQIVNDFQKGDIAEGYSVSREKKESFPLTVTSAQKNPTAFYLCASSLNTEAFFGQGTRLTVV.

The rearrangement links TRBV4-1 to TRBJ1-1, with no clear D. In germline, CDR1 is MGHRA, CDR2 YSYEKL. The CDR3 contains 15 residues. The V gene lost 1 base and the J gene lost 0 bases, with 9 bases spanning the gap. CDR3 in DNA: TGCGCCAGCAGCCAAGGGGGTCTGATGAACACTGAAGCTTTCTTT. Translation gives CASSQGGLMNTEAFF.